The 15 T cell receptor beta chains below come from one sample, sequenced in a study of PD-1 blockade in classical Hodgkin lymphoma. Every patient relapsed after autologous stem cell transplantation, and brentuximab vedotin exposure varied. Here immunoSEQ multiplex PCR was the method, and the copy in TCRdb shows in-frame clones only, minus some. The sample lists approximately 73,000 clones, 90% to 95% seen once, with under 9.5% in the top ten. The source material was peripheral blood mononuclear cells (PBMCs), sampled at baseline. The receptors were sampled from a human donor with classical Hodgkin lymphoma.

V is TRBV5-1 and J is TRBJ2-7; D uncertain. The V end lost 0 bases, the J end lost 0 bases, and 7 bases lay between the germline ends. The CDR3 covers 14 residues. CDR1 SGHRS and CDR2 YFSETQ come from the germline V gene. For the CDR3, the DNA is TGCGCCAGCAGCTTGGGCAGTAACTCCTACGAGCAGTACTTC. Its protein is CASSLGSNSYEQYF.

The chain carries TRBV5-8 and TRBJ1-4; 8 bases agree with TRBD1. The junction had 6 bases not matched to a gene; V was cut back by 0 bases and J by 2 bases. Germline-derived CDR1 and CDR2 are SGHTS and YDEGEE. The CDR3 is 17 amino acids. The CDR3 region has the DNA TGTGCCAGCAGCTTGGGACAGGGGTCGGTCACTAATGAAAAACTGTTTTTT. It is translated as CASSLGQGSVTNEKLFF.

The rearrangement joins TRBV18 to TRBJ2-5; D may be TRBD1 (6 bases). V was trimmed by 3 bases and J by 1 base, leaving 9 bases between them. The CDR3 runs 14 residues. Germline CDR1 is KGHSH and CDR2 is LQKENI. The CDR3 spells CASSPQDSQETQYF. The CDR3 nucleotides read TGTGCCAGCTCACCCCAGGACAGCCAAGAGACCCAGTACTTC.

The chain combines TRBV11-2 with TRBJ1-3; the match to TRBD1 covers 9 bases. V was pared by 2 bases and J by 4 bases, with 9 bases of the junction left unmatched. CDR1 is SGHAT and CDR2 is FQNNGV in the germline V gene. The CDR3 is 17 amino acids. The CDR3 sequence is CASSLTGGQGDGNTIYF. As DNA, the CDR3 is TGTGCCAGCAGCTTAACAGGGGGACAGGGTGACGGAAACACCATATATTTT.

The chain has TRBV14 and TRBJ2-2, with D perhaps TRBD1 (6 bases). The CDR3 has 15 amino acids. Germline lookup yields CDR1 SGHDN and CDR2 FVKESK. The germline V and J ends were trimmed by 1 base and 7 bases, with 13 bases remaining between them. This CDR3 is CASSQGTATSGELFF. The DNA for the CDR3 is TGTGCCAGCAGCCAAGGGACAGCCACAAGCGGGGAGCTGTTTTTT.

V is TRBV6-5 and J is TRBJ2-5; D unclear. CDR1 is MNHEY, CDR2 SVGAGI, per germline. This CDR3 is 14 amino acids long. V dropped 3 bases and J dropped 1 base, with 9 bases sitting between them. The CDR3 region has the DNA TGTGCCAGCAGTTATCTCCGCGGCCAAGAGACCCAGTACTTC. Protein sequence: CASSYLRGQETQYF.

The chain combines TRBV19 with TRBJ2-6; tentatively, D is TRBD1 (5 bases). Germline-derived CDR1 and CDR2 are LNHDA and SQIVND (reference sequence). The CDR3 consists of 15 residues. The germline V and J ends were trimmed by 10 bases and 0 bases, with 13 bases remaining between them. The CDR3 region is CATGHPGSGANVLTF. CDR3 DNA sequence: TGTGCCACCGGACACCCGGGCTCTGGGGCCAACGTCCTGACTTTC.

This chain's CDR3 is CASSFQGRNTEAFF. CDR3 in DNA: TGTGCCAGCAGTTTCCAAGGACGGAACACTGAAGCTTTCTTT. The chain combines TRBV27 with TRBJ1-1; D is ambiguous. V shed 3 bases and J shed 1 base, with 9 bases lying between them. Germline V gene sequence: CDR1 MNHEY, CDR2 SMNVEV (reference sequence). The CDR3 spans 14 residues.

This sequence joins TRBV21-1 and TRBJ1-3. TRBV21-1 is assigned pseudogene status. The CDR3 extends over 16 amino acids. The CDR3 bases are TGTGCCAGCAGCAAAAAAGGGCAAGCACCGATAGACACCATATATTTT. Protein product: CASSKKGQAPIDTIYF.

CDR3 DNA: TGCGCCAGCAGCTTAGGGATGACGGGCACCGGGGAGCTGTTTTTT. Translating gives CASSLGMTGTGELFF. This rearrangement joins TRBV5-1 to TRBJ2-2; D is uncertain. Germline V gene data show CDR1 as SGHRS and CDR2 as YFSETQ. This CDR3 has 15 amino acids. With 2 bases removed from V and 4 bases from J, the gap between germline ends came to 12 bases.

The CDR3 DNA is TGTGCCAGCAGCTTAACTATAGCCAAAAACATTCAGTACTTC. Its translation: CASSLTIAKNIQYF. This chain uses TRBV7-9 with TRBJ2-4; D is ambiguous. CDR1 and CDR2 from the germline V gene are SEHNR and FQNEAQ (reference sequence). Deletions cut 2 bases from V and 0 bases from J, with 5 bases between. The CDR3 has 14 residues.

The V gene is TRBV2, the J gene TRBJ1-4; 7 bases line up with TRBD1. J gave up 3 bases and V 5 bases, and 6 bases lay outside the gene matches. This CDR3 has 15 amino acids. Germline lookup yields CDR1 SNHLY and CDR2 FYNNEI. The DNA of the CDR3 is TGTGCCAGCAGTCCAGACAGGGCAGCTAATGAAAAACTGTTTTTT. The encoded protein is CASSPDRAANEKLFF.

The chain links TRBV30 to TRBJ1-2, with a tentative D call TRBD1 (5 bases). Germline V CDR1 and CDR2: GTSNPN, SVGIG (reference sequence). Trimming took 0 bases from V and 2 from J, leaving 13 bases between them. This CDR3 contains 15 residues. CDR3 residues: CAWSVGSRANYGYTF. The CDR3 nucleotides read TGTGCCTGGAGTGTCGGTAGCAGGGCGAACTATGGCTACACCTTC.

The V and J genes are TRBV27 and TRBJ2-7; either TRBD1 or TRBD2 may supply D (6 bases each). The CDR3 length is 14 residues. Germline CDR1 reads MNHEY; CDR2 reads SMNVEV (reference sequence). V gave up 4 bases and J gave up 2 bases, with 12 bases separating them. CDR3 in amino acids: CASSSPGATYEQYF. CDR3 nucleotide sequence: TGTGCCAGCAGTTCCCCGGGGGCCACCTACGAGCAGTACTTC.

The chain employs TRBV7-7 and TRBJ2-1; the D is unclear. Germline CDR1 reads SSHAT; CDR2 reads FNYEAQ (reference sequence). The CDR3 length is 12 residues. The V end was cut by 4 bases, the J end by 7 bases, with 8 bases between. Here the CDR3 reads CASSSLGNEQFF. The CDR3 DNA reads TGTGCCAGCAGCTCCCTGGGGAATGAGCAGTTCTTC.